This T cell receptor (beta chain) was obtained from a study of response to subunit inactivated influenza vaccine. TCRdb used MiXCR to reprocess the RT-PCR reads, holding one entry per CDR3 protein. This table holds 450,000 to 550,000 distinct CDR3 sequences, roughly 23% found once. The CDR3 consists of 12 residues. Trimming stripped 5 bases from V and 7 bases from J, with 9 bases between. Germline CDR1 LGHDT, CDR2 YNNKEL (reference sequence). General study points: The authors proposed limited new T cell recruitment per seasonal influenza vaccination.

Remarks on this clonotype: No antigen is known for it.

This chain joins TRBV3-1 and TRBJ2-1; D unclear. This sample comprised CD4+ T cells sorted from PBMCs, obtained 5 days after vaccination. The TCR comes from a man aged 50 to 59 who received an inactivated influenza vaccine. The CDR3 loop is CASSSSSNEQFF. DNA of the CDR3: TGTGCCAGCAGCTCGTCTAGTAATGAGCAGTTCTTC.